Following are 7 T cell receptor beta chains from one sample sequenced in a study of T cells after yellow fever vaccination. TCRdb reanalysed the 5' RACE reads using MiXCR and keeps one entry per CDR3 protein. This table holds roughly 300,000 distinct CDR3 sequences, 8.1% found once. Sequences were derived from PBMCs, sampled 35 to 50 days after the first yellow fever vaccination. Every receptor here comes from a man between 18 and 35 years old who received the YFV17D yellow fever vaccine.

This sequence joins TRBV18 and TRBJ1-2; unclear D gene. The CDR3 spans 14 residues. The germline V and J ends were trimmed by 3 bases and 8 bases, with 16 bases remaining between them. In germline, CDR1 is KGHSH, CDR2 LQKENI. CDR3 coding DNA: TGTGCCAGCTCACCTCTGAGCAAGACTGGGGGCTACACCTTC. This codes for CASSPLSKTGGYTF.

This chain connects TRBV7-2 to TRBJ1-2, with D hard to call. Germline V CDR1 and CDR2: SGHTA, FQGNSA. V shed 0 bases and J shed 3 bases, with 5 bases lying between them. This CDR3 has 13 residues. The CDR3 nucleotides are TGTGCCAGCAGCTTAGCATCTGACTATGGCTACACCTTC. This sequence encodes CASSLASDYGYTF.

This rearrangement joins TRBV6-5 to TRBJ2-7; the match to TRBD1 covers 7 bases. The CDR3 is 15 residues long. The germline V gene has CDR1 MNHEY and CDR2 SVGAGI. V shed 0 bases, J shed 0 bases, and the junction held 2 bases outside the gene matches. The CDR3 region is CASSYSSGGSYEQYF. The CDR3 DNA reads as TGTGCCAGCAGTTACTCCTCAGGGGGCTCCTACGAGCAGTACTTC.

Only a few counts were recorded for this clonotype. The gene calls are TRBV19 and TRBJ2-4; 7 positions match TRBD2. The CDR3 extends over 13 amino acids. Germline CDR1 reads LNHDA; CDR2 reads SQIVND (reference sequence). J gave up 9 bases and V 8 bases, and 10 bases lay outside the gene matches. Written as DNA, the CDR3 is TGTGCCAGTGAGCGGGGTCCCCAAACCATTCAGTACTTC. Its protein is CASERGPQTIQYF.

This chain uses TRBV7-6 with TRBJ1-1; the D gene is possibly TRBD1 (5 bases). Looked up from germline, CDR1 is SGHVS and CDR2 is FNYEAQ. The CDR3 totals 15 residues. V dropped 2 bases and J dropped 2 bases, with 12 bases sitting between them. CDR3 protein: CASSLRGARNTEAFF. CDR3 sequence (DNA): TGTGCCAGCAGCTTAAGAGGGGCCAGAAACACTGAAGCTTTCTTT.

This clonotype was detected ten times or more. The chain couples TRBV7-9 to TRBJ2-5; 8 bases are a match to TRBD2. This CDR3 has 15 amino acids. CDR1 and CDR2 from the germline V gene are SEHNR and FQNEAQ (reference sequence). With V trimmed by 1 base and J by 2 bases, 3 bases remained unmatched. This CDR3 reads CASSLVAGSQETQYF. CDR3 in DNA: TGTGCCAGCAGCTTAGTAGCGGGGAGTCAAGAGACCCAGTACTTC.

This clonotype was seen repeatedly, ten times or more. This chain joins TRBV10-3 and TRBJ2-1; D is ambiguous. The CDR3 totals 14 residues. Trimming stripped 4 bases from V and 2 bases from J, with 9 bases between. Germline-derived CDR1 and CDR2 are ENHRY and SYGVKD. The CDR3 sequence: CAISVGITYNEQFF. The CDR3 region has the DNA TGTGCCATCAGTGTGGGGATCACCTACAATGAGCAGTTCTTC.